The 24 T cell receptor beta chains in this list originate from one sample, sequenced in a study of cytomegalovirus exposure and HLA in healthy donors. Researchers ran the PCR with 60 Vbeta and 13 Jbeta primers. Sequencing used immunoSEQ multiplex PCR; TCRdb keeps in-frame clones, though not all of them. The sample holds more than 95,000 clones, about 81% seen once. Sequencing was carried out using PBMCs. These receptors were taken from a woman aged 50 to 60 in good health and CMV-seropositive.

The V gene is TRBV7-6, the J gene TRBJ2-1, with a possible D match to TRBD2 (5 bases). Between the trimmed V and J ends, which lost 6 bases and 8 bases, there was a span of 20 bases. The germline gives CDR1 SGHVS, CDR2 FNYEAQ. CDR3 length: 15 residues. The CDR3 is CASSPRNRGSHEQFF. The CDR3 DNA reads TGTGCCAGCAGTCCACGAAACCGAGGGAGCCATGAGCAGTTCTTC. The full variable domain, in which reference TRBV7-6 and TRBJ2-1 provide the parts outside the CDR3, is GAGVSQSPRYKVTKRGQDVALRCDPISGHVSLYWYRQALGQGPEFLTYFNYEAQQDKSGLPNDRFSAERPEGSISTLTIQRTEQRDSAMYRCASSPRNRGSHEQFFGPGTRLTVL.

The rearrangement uses TRBV5-3 and TRBJ2-2; 8 bases agree with TRBD1. TRBV5-3 is annotated as an ORF whose role is uncertain. This CDR3 region has 15 residues. The J segment lost 5 bases and the V segment lost 5 bases, leaving 8 bases of the junction unmatched. CDR3 nucleotide sequence: TGTGCCAGAAGACGCCGACAGGGGAGGACCGGGGAGCTGTTTTTT. Translating gives CARRRRQGRTGELFF.

The chain recombines TRBV29-1 with TRBJ2-5, with D maybe TRBD2 (7 bases). The CDR3 has 13 residues. CDR1 and CDR2 from the germline V gene are SQVTM and ANQGSEA. The V gene lost 8 bases and the J gene lost 4 bases, with 17 bases spanning the gap. This CDR3 reads CSSTRGASETQYF. Written as DNA, the CDR3 is TGCAGCTCTACCCGGGGGGCCTCAGAGACCCAGTACTTC.

This chain connects TRBV13 to TRBJ2-3, with 8 bases identical to TRBD1. J was trimmed by 2 bases and V by 2 bases; bases with no gene match: 3. CDR1 is PRHDT and CDR2 is FYEKMQ in the germline V gene (reference sequence). CDR3 length: 15 residues. In DNA form, the CDR3 reads TGTGCCAGCAGCTTACAGGGACAGGTCACAGATACGCAGTATTTT. Its translation is CASSLQGQVTDTQYF.

The gene calls are TRBV7-9 and TRBJ2-3; 7 positions match TRBD2. The ends lost 4 bases at V and 7 bases at J; junction bases unmatched: 11. There are 15 residues in the CDR3. The germline gives CDR1 SEHNR, CDR2 FQNEAQ (reference sequence). CDR3 protein: CASSSSGGPSNTQYF. CDR3 DNA sequence: TGTGCCAGCAGCTCTAGCGGAGGGCCTTCGAATACGCAGTATTTT.

The chain employs TRBV15 and TRBJ1-6; maybe TRBD1 (5 bases). There are 14 residues in the CDR3. V lost 1 base and J lost 9, with 10 bases in between. From germline, CDR1 is LNHNV and CDR2 YYDKDF (reference sequence). The CDR3 loop reads CATSRGGRASPLHF. The CDR3 bases are TGTGCCACCAGCAGAGGCGGCAGGGCTTCACCCCTCCACTTT. The complete variable domain, with remaining parts taken from reference TRBV15 and TRBJ1-6, reads DAMVIQNPRYQVTQFGKPVTLSCSQTLNHNVMYWYQQKSSQAPKLLFHYYDKDFNNEADTPDNFQSRRPNTSFCFLDIRSPGLGDTAMYLCATSRGGRASPLHFGNGTRLTVT.

V is TRBV5-5 and J is TRBJ1-1; D is unresolved. The germline V and J ends were trimmed by 0 bases and 5 bases, with 14 bases remaining between them. In germline, CDR1 is SGHKS, CDR2 YYEKEE (reference sequence). The CDR3 loop spans 15 amino acids. The CDR3 region is CASSLGYGGGTEAFF. In DNA form, the CDR3 reads TGTGCCAGCAGCTTGGGTTACGGAGGTGGGACTGAAGCTTTCTTT.

The rearrangement links TRBV5-1 to TRBJ2-5; 7 nucleotides line up with TRBD1. Germline assignment: CDR1 SGHRS and CDR2 YFSETQ. With 4 bases clipped from V and 4 bases from J, the junction kept 7 bases outside the gene matches. This CDR3 contains 14 residues. CDR3 in amino acids: CASSPEQGLETQYF. In DNA, the CDR3 is TGCGCCAGCAGCCCCGAACAGGGGCTAGAGACCCAGTACTTC. Drawing the rest from reference TRBV5-1 and TRBJ2-5, the complete variable domain is KAGVTQTPRYLIKTRGQQVTLSCSPISGHRSVSWYQQTPGQGLQFLFEYFSETQRNKGNFPGRFSGRQFSNSRSEMNVSTLELGDSALYLCASSPEQGLETQYFGPGTRLLVL.

The J gene is TRBJ2-5, the V gene TRBV9, with D perhaps matching TRBD2 (6 bases). Between the trimmed V and J ends, which lost 3 bases and 5 bases, there was a span of 17 bases. The germline V gene has CDR1 SGDLS and CDR2 YYNGEE. CDR3 length: 15 amino acids. DNA for the CDR3: TGTGCCAGCAGCGCGCGGGGCTCAGGGCCGGAGACCCAGTACTTC. Its translation is CASSARGSGPETQYF.

The gene calls are TRBV9 and TRBJ2-2; D gene unclear. Trimming removed 0 bases at V and 6 bases at J, with 3 bases between. From germline, CDR1 is SGDLS and CDR2 YYNGEE. The CDR3 is 12 residues long. Here the CDR3 reads CASSVVAGELFF. CDR3 nucleotide sequence: TGTGCCAGCAGCGTAGTAGCCGGGGAGCTGTTTTTT.

The V call is TRBV18, the J call TRBJ1-3, with TRBD1 as a possible D gene (5 bases). V lost 3 bases to trimming and J lost 2 bases, with 11 bases between them. In germline, CDR1 is KGHSH, CDR2 LQKENI. CDR3 length equals 15 residues. The CDR3 protein is CASSPTVNAGNTIYF. The CDR3 DNA is TGTGCCAGCTCACCGACAGTCAATGCTGGAAACACCATATATTTT. The variable domain in full, completed from reference TRBV18 and TRBJ1-3, reads NAGVMQNPRHLVRRRGQEARLRCSPMKGHSHVYWYRQLPEEGLKFMVYLQKENIIDESGMPKERFSAEFPKEGPSILRIQQVVRGDSAAYFCASSPTVNAGNTIYFGEGSWLTVV.

The V and J genes are TRBV10-3 and TRBJ1-5; D gene ambiguous. The CDR3 is 18 residues long. The V end lost 4 bases, the J end lost 2 bases, and 21 bases lay between the germline ends. The germline V gene has CDR1 ENHRY and CDR2 SYGVKD. CDR3 protein: CAISASILQSVGNQPQHF. The CDR3 DNA sequence: TGTGCCATCAGTGCGTCGATTCTCCAATCGGTGGGCAATCAGCCCCAGCATTTT.

The chain joins TRBV30 to TRBJ1-2; D possibly corresponds to TRBD1 (6 bases). The germline CDR1 and CDR2 sequences are GTSNPN and SVGIG (reference sequence). Trimming removed 3 bases from V and 1 base from J, with 18 bases in between. The CDR3 runs to 16 residues. The CDR3, as DNA: TGTGCCTGGAGGAGGGCCAGGGGCCTTAATAACTATGGCTACACCTTC. Amino acid sequence: CAWRRARGLNNYGYTF.

This clone was counted between two and nine times. V and J are TRBV5-1 and TRBJ1-4; D gene uncertain. CDR3 length: 13 amino acids. Germline V gene sequence: CDR1 SGHRS, CDR2 YFSETQ. The V end lost 2 bases, the J end lost 4 bases, and 6 bases lay between the germline ends. CDR3 loop: CASSFPRNEKLFF. In DNA, the CDR3 is TGCGCCAGCAGCTTTCCGCGTAATGAAAAACTGTTTTTT. Variable domain in full (rest from reference TRBV5-1 and TRBJ1-4): KAGVTQTPRYLIKTRGQQVTLSCSPISGHRSVSWYQQTPGQGLQFLFEYFSETQRNKGNFPGRFSGRQFSNSRSEMNVSTLELGDSALYLCASSFPRNEKLFFGSGTQLSVL.

The rearrangement uses TRBV4-1 and TRBJ1-6, with a possible D match to TRBD1 (6 bases). Looked up from germline, CDR1 is MGHRA and CDR2 is YSYEKL. The CDR3 contains 16 residues. V lost 0 bases to trimming and J lost 7 bases, with 13 bases between them. The CDR3 region has the DNA TGCGCCAGCAGCCAAGATAACAGGGAAGGAAATTCACCCCTCCACTTT. It yields the protein CASSQDNREGNSPLHF.

The chain links TRBV27 to TRBJ2-1; D is ambiguous. There are 13 residues in the CDR3. V shed 8 bases and J shed 1 base, with 9 bases lying between them. Germline CDR1 MNHEY, CDR2 SMNVEV (reference sequence). The chain's CDR3 is CASSVGSYNEQFF. In nucleotides, the CDR3 is TGTGCCAGCTCGGTCGGGTCCTACAATGAGCAGTTCTTC.

Concerning this clone itself: The junction does not match germline at one end; this may be a read error. The chain employs TRBV6-1 and TRBJ2-5, with TRBD1 matching 8 bases. Germline CDR1 and CDR2: MNHNS and SASEGT. The CDR3 is 13 residues long. CDR3 nucleotides: TGTGCCACGACTGGCATACCCGGGGACAGGCATGACTTC. It yields the protein CATTGIPGDRHDF.

The chain joins TRBV11-2 to TRBJ2-7; D ambiguous. Per the germline V gene, CDR1 is SGHAT and CDR2 is FQNNGV. Trimming removed 7 bases at V and 3 bases at J, with 19 bases between. This CDR3 has 15 amino acids. CDR3 coding DNA: TGTGCCAGCACCACCGATCGTTACATGAACTACGAGCAGTACTTC. This encodes CASTTDRYMNYEQYF.

The CDR3 region is CASSSRVAGGYLDEQFF. CDR3 DNA sequence: TGTGCCAGCAGCTCCCGGGTAGCGGGGGGGTACTTGGATGAGCAGTTCTTC. The chain links TRBV7-2 to TRBJ2-1; 11 bases map to TRBD2. Germline V gene data show CDR1 as SGHTA and CDR2 as FQGNSA. V was pared by 4 bases and J by 8 bases, with 13 bases of the junction left unmatched. The CDR3 contains 17 residues. Using reference TRBV7-2 and TRBJ2-1 for the parts outside the CDR3, the full variable domain is GAGVSQSPSNKVTEKGKDVELRCDPISGHTALYWYRQSLGQGLEFLIYFQGNSAPDKSGLPSDRFSAERTGGSVSTLTIQRTQQEDSAVYLCASSSRVAGGYLDEQFFGPGTRLTVL.

The chain couples TRBV6-6 to TRBJ1-2; D is uncertain. CDR1 is MNHNY and CDR2 is SVGAGI in the germline V gene (reference sequence). V was trimmed by 7 bases and J by 4 bases, leaving 13 bases between them. The CDR3 length is 13 residues. CDR3 sequence (DNA): TGTGCCAGCATCGGGGAAAGGGTCTATGGCTACACCTTC. Translating gives CASIGERVYGYTF.

The V gene is TRBV6-1, the J gene TRBJ2-7; 9 bases line up with TRBD1. CDR3 length: 15 residues. Germline V gene sequence: CDR1 MNHNS, CDR2 SASEGT. Trimming took 6 bases from V and 5 from J; bases not matched to a gene: 11. CDR3 in amino acids: CASSRVQGAIDEQYF. The CDR3 nucleotides read TGTGCCAGCAGCAGAGTACAGGGGGCGATCGACGAGCAGTACTTC.

The gene calls are TRBV5-6 and TRBJ2-5, with TRBD1 matching 9 bases. V lost 4 bases, J lost 5 bases, and 9 bases stayed unmatched. From germline, CDR1 is SGHDT and CDR2 YYEEEE. The CDR3 runs to 15 residues. CDR3 sequence: CASSRAGQGAETQYF. The CDR3 nucleotides read TGTGCCAGCAGCCGGGCGGGACAGGGTGCGGAGACCCAGTACTTC.

The CDR3 DNA follows: TGTGCCAGCAGCTTGGTGGCTGGACAGATTAATGAAAAACTGTTTTTT. It encodes CASSLVAGQINEKLFF. The chain uses TRBV5-8 and TRBJ1-4; TRBD1 might be the D (6 bases). V was shortened by 0 bases and J by 4 bases, with 13 bases between the two germline ends. The CDR3 totals 16 residues. Looked up from germline, CDR1 is SGHTS and CDR2 is YDEGEE.

V and J are TRBV5-4 and TRBJ2-2; tentative D call: TRBD2 (6 bases). The CDR3 is 15 residues long. CDR1 is SGHNT and CDR2 is YYREEE in the germline V gene (reference sequence). V lost 5 bases to trimming and J lost 1 base, with 12 bases between them. CDR3 DNA sequence: TGTGCCAGCAGTCGGGACTCCCAGAACACCGGGGAGCTGTTTTTT. This encodes CASSRDSQNTGELFF.